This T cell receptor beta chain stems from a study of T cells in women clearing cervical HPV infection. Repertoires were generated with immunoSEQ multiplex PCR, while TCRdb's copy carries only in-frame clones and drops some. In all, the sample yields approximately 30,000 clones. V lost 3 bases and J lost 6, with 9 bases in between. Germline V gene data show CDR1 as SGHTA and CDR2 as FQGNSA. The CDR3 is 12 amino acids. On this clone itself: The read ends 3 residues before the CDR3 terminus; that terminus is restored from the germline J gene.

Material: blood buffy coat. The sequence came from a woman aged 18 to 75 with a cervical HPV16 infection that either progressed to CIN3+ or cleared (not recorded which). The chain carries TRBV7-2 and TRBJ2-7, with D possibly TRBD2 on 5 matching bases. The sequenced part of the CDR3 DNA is TGTGCCAGCAGCTTGGTACTAGGCGAG. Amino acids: CASSLVLGE. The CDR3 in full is CASSLVLGEQYF.